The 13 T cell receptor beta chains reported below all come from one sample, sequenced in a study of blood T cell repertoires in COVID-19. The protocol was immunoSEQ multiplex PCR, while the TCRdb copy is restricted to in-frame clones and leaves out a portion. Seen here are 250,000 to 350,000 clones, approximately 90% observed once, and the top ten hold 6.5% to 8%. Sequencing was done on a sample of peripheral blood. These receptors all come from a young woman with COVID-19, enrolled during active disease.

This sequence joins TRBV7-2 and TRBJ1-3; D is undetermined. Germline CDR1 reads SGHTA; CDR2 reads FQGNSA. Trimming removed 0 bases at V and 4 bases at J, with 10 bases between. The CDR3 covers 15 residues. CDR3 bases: TGTGCCAGCAGCTTAGCCGCGACTAAGGGAAACACCATATATTTT. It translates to CASSLAATKGNTIYF.

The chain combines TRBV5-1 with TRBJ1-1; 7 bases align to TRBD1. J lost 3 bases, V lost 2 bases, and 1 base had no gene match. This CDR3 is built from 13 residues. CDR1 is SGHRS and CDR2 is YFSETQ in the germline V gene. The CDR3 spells CASSFDRDTEAFF. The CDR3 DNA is TGCGCCAGCAGCTTTGACAGGGACACTGAAGCTTTCTTT.

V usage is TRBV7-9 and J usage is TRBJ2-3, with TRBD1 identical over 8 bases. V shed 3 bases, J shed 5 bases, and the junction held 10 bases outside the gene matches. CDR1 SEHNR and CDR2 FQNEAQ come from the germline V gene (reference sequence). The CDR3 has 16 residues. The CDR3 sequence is CASSFGDRGYGDTQYF. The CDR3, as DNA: TGTGCCAGCAGCTTCGGAGACAGGGGTTATGGAGATACGCAGTATTTT.

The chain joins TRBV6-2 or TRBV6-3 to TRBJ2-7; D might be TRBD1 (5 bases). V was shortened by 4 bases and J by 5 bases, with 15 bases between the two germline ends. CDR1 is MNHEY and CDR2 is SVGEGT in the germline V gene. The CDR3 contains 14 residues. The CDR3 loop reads CASSSPGKAHEQYF. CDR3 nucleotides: TGTGCCAGCAGTTCCCCAGGGAAAGCTCACGAGCAGTACTTC.

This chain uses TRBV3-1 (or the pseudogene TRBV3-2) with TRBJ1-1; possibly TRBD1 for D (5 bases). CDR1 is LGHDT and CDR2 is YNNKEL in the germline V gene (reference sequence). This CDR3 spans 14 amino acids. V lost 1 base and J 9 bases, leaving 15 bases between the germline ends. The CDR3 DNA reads TGTGCCAGCAGCCAAGTACCCCAACAGGATAAAGCTTTCTTT. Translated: CASSQVPQQDKAFF.

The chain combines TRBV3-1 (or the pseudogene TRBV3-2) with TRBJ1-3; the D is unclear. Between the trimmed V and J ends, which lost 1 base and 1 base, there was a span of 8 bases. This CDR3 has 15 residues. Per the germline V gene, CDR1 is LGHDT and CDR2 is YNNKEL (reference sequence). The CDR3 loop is CASSQVPGSGNTIYF. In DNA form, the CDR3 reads TGTGCCAGCAGCCAAGTCCCCGGGTCTGGAAACACCATATATTTT.

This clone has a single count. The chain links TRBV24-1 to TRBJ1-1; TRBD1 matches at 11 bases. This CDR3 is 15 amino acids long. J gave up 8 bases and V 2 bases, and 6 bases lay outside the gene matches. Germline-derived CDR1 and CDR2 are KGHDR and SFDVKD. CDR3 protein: CATSDSGQGAREAFF. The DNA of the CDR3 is TGTGCCACCAGTGATTCTGGACAGGGGGCTCGAGAAGCTTTCTTT.

CDR3 residues: CATSDPLEGYNEQFF. The CDR3 bases are TGTGCCACCAGTGATCCGCTTGAGGGTTACAATGAGCAGTTCTTC. The chain employs TRBV24-1 and TRBJ2-1, with a tentative D call TRBD2 (5 bases). This CDR3 has 15 amino acids. V dropped 3 bases and J dropped 4 bases, with 12 bases sitting between them. CDR1 KGHDR and CDR2 SFDVKD come from the germline V gene.

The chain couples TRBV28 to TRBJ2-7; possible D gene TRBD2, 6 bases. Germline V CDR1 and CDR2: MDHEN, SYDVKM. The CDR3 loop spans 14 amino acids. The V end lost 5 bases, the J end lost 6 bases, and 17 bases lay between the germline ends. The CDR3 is CASSPPAGISEQYF. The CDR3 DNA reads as TGTGCCAGCAGTCCCCCCGCGGGGATCTCCGAGCAGTACTTC.

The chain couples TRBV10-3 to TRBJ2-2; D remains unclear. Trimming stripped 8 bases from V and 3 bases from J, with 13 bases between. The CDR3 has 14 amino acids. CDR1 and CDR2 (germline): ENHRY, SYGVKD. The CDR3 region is CAIRSDPDTGELFF. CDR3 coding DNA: TGTGCCATCCGAAGCGACCCGGACACCGGGGAGCTGTTTTTT.

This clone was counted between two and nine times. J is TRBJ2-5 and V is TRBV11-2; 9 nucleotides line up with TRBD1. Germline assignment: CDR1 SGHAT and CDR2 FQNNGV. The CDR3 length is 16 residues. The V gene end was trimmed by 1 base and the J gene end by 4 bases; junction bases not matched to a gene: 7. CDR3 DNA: TGTGCCAGCAGCTTAGTCTCCGGGACAGGGTTAGAGACCCAGTACTTC. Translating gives CASSLVSGTGLETQYF.

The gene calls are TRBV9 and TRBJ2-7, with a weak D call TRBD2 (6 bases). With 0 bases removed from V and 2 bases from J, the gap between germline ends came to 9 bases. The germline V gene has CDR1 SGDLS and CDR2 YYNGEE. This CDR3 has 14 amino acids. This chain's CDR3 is CASSVDPGAYEQYF. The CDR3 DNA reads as TGTGCCAGCAGCGTAGACCCGGGGGCCTACGAGCAGTACTTC.

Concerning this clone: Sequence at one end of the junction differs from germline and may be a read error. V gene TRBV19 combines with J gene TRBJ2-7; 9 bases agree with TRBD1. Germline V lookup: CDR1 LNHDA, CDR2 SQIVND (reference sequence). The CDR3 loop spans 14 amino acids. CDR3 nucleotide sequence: TGTGCCAGTCGTATCCGGGACAGGGACCACGAGCAGTACTTC. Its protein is CASRIRDRDHEQYF.